The TCR beta chain described here comes from a study of T cell repertoires in cytomegalovirus infection. Study-level background: Through public TCR beta signatures, both CMV infection and matching HLA type were indicated.

Germline trimming cut 5 bases from V and 2 bases from J; bases unmatched to any gene: 6. This CDR3 is 15 amino acids long. Per the germline V gene, CDR1 is MDHEN and CDR2 is SYDVKM. Regarding the study as a whole: CMV-specific TCR beta clonotypes restricted by HLA-C dominated the ex vivo response. Cumulative public TCR beta family frequency identified carriers of CMV plus the relevant HLA.

Each CDR3 protein is one row after TCRdb ran MiXCR on the reads. There are over 450,000 distinct CDR3 sequences in the sample; 11% occur only once, and about a tenth lies in the top ten. This clonotype has a handful of counts. Its specificity is unknown. The sequencing input was PBMCs. The clonotype comes from a human donor in good health (CMV status not recorded). Some clones in this sample may be carry-over from other donors' samples. The V call is TRBV28, the J call TRBJ2-1, with TRBD2 matching 7 bases. CDR3 sequence reads: CASSGGVGTYNEQFF. As DNA, the CDR3 is TGTGCCAGCAGTGGGGGGGTAGGAACCTACAATGAGCAGTTCTTC.